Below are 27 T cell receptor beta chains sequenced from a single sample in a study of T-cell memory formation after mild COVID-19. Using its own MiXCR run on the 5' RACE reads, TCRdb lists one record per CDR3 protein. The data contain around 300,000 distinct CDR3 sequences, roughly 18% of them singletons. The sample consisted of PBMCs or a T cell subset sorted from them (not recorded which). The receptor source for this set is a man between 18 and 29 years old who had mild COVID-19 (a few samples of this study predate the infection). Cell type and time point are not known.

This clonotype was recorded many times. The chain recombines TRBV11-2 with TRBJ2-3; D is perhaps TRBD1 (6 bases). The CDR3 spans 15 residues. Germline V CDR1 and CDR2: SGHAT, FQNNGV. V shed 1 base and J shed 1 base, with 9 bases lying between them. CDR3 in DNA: TGTGCCAGCAGCTTAGGGGGGACACGCACAGATACGCAGTATTTT. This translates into CASSLGGTRTDTQYF.

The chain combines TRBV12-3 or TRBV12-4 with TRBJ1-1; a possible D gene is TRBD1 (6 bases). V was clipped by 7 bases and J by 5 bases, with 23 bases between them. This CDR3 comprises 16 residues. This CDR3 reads CASNPVGGGGRTEAFF. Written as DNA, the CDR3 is TGTGCCAGCAACCCAGTGGGAGGGGGGGGTAGGACTGAAGCTTTCTTT.

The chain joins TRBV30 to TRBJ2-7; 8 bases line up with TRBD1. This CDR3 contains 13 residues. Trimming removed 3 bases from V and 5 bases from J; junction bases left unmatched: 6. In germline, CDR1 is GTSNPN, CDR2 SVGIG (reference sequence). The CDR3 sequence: CAWSPDRGDEQYF. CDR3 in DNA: TGTGCCTGGAGCCCCGACAGGGGCGACGAGCAGTACTTC.

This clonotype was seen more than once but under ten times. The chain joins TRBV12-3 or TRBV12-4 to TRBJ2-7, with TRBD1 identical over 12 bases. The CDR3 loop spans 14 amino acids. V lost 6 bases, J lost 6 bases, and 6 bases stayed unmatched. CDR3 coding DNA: TGTGCCAGCAGCCCCGGGACAGGGGGCGGCGAGCAGTACTTC. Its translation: CASSPGTGGGEQYF.

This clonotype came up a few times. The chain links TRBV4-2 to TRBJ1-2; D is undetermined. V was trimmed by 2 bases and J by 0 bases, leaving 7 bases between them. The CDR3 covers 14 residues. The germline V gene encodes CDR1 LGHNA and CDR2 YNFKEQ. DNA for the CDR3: TGTGCCAGCAGCCAAACCTCGGCTAACTATGGCTACACCTTC. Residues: CASSQTSANYGYTF.

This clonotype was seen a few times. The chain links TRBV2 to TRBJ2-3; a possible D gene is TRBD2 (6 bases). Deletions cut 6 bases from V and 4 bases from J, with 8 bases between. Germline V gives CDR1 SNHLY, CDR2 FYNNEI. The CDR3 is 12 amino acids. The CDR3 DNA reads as TGTGCCAGCAGACTAGCCCCAGATACGCAGTATTTT. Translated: CASRLAPDTQYF.

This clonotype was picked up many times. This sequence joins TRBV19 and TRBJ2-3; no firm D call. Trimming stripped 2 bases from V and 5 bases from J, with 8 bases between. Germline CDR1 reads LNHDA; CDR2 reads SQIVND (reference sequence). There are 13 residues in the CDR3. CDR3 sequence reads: CASSIRPLDTQYF. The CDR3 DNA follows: TGTGCCAGTAGTATAAGGCCGCTAGATACGCAGTATTTT. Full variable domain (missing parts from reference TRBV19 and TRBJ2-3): DGGITQSPKYLFRKEGQNVTLSCEQNLNHDAMYWYRQDPGQGLRLIYYSQIVNDFQKGDIAEGYSVSREKKESFPLTVTSAQKNPTAFYLCASSIRPLDTQYFGPGTRLTVL.

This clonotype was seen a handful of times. CDR3 DNA: TGTGCCAGCAGCCCACCCGGGATACGTAGCAATGGCTACACCTTC. This codes for CASSPPGIRSNGYTF. V usage is TRBV7-9 and J usage is TRBJ1-2; no firm D call. Trimming removed 5 bases from V and 6 bases from J, with 19 bases in between. CDR3 length equals 15 residues. Germline loops: CDR1 SEHNR, CDR2 FQNEAQ (reference sequence). The full variable domain, rest sourced from reference TRBV7-9 and TRBJ1-2, is DTGVSQNPRHKITKRGQNVTFRCDPISEHNRLYWYRQTLGQGPEFLTYFQNEAQLEKSRLLSDRFSAERPKGSFSTLEIQRTEQGDSAMYLCASSPPGIRSNGYTFGSGTRLTVV.

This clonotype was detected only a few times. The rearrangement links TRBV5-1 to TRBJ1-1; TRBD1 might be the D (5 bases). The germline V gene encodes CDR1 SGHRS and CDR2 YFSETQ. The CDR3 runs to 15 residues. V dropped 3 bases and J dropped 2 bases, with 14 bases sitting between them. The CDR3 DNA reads TGCGCCAGCAGCTGGGACCCAGGAGTAAACACTGAAGCTTTCTTT. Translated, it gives CASSWDPGVNTEAFF.

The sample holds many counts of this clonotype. The DNA of the CDR3 is TGTGCCAGCAGGTGGGGCGCCGACACTGAAGCTTTCTTT. Protein product: CASRWGADTEAFF. This chain links TRBV6-2 or TRBV6-3 with TRBJ1-1, with D possibly being TRBD1 (5 bases). This CDR3 has 13 amino acids. V was shortened by 6 bases and J by 3 bases, with 11 bases between the two germline ends. Germline loops: CDR1 MNHEY, CDR2 SVGEGT.

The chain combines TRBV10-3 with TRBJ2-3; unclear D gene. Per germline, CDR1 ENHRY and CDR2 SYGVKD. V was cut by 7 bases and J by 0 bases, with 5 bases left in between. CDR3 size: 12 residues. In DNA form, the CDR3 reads TGTGCCATCAATCCTAGCACAGATACGCAGTATTTT. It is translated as CAINPSTDTQYF.

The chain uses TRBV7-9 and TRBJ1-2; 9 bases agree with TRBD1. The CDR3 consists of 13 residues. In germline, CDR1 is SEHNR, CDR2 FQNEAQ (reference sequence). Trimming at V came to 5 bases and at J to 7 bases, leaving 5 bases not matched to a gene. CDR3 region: CASSVGTGPGYTF. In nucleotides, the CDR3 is TGTGCCAGCAGCGTCGGGACAGGGCCTGGCTACACCTTC.

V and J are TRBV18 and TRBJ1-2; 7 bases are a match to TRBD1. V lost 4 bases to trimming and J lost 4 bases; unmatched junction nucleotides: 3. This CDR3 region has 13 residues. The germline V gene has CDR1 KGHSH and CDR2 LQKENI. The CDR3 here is CASSQGQPYGYTF. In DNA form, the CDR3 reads TGTGCCAGCTCACAGGGACAGCCCTATGGCTACACCTTC.

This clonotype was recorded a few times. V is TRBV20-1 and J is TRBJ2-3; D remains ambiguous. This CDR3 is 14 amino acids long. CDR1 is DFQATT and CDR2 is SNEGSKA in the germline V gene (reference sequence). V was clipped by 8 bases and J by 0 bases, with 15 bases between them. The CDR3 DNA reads TGCAGTCCCCGGTACTCACCTAGCACAGATACGCAGTATTTT. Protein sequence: CSPRYSPSTDTQYF.

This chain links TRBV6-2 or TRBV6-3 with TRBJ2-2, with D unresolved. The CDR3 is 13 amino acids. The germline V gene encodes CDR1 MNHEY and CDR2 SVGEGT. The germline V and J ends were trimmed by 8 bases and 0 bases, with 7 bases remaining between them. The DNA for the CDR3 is TGTGCCAGCGGCAGCTCGAACACCGGGGAGCTGTTTTTT. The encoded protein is CASGSSNTGELFF.

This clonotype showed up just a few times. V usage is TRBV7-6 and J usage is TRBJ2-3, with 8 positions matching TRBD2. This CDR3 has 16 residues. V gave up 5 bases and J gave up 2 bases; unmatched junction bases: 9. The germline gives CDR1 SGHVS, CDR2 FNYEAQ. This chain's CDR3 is CASSRPGGGLTDTQYF. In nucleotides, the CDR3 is TGTGCCAGCAGCCGACCGGGCGGGGGGCTCACAGATACGCAGTATTTT.

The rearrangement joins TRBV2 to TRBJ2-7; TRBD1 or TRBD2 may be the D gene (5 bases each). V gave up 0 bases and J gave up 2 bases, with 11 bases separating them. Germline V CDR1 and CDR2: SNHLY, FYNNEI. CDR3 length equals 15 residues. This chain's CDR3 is CASSEAPGTAYEQYV. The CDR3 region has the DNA TGTGCCAGCAGTGAAGCGCCAGGGACCGCCTACGAGCAGTACGTC.

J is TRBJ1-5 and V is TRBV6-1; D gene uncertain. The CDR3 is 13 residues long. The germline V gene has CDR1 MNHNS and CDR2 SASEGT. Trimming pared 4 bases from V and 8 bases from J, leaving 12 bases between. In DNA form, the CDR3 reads TGTGCCAGCAGTGTCGGGCCCTCTAAGCCCCAGCATTTT. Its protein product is CASSVGPSKPQHF.

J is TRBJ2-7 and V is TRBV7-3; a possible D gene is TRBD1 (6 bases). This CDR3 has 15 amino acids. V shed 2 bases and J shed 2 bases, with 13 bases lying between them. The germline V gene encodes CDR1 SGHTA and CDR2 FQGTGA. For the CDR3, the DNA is TGTGCCAGCAGCTTATCAGGGGCCCTTCCCTACGAGCAGTACTTC. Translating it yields CASSLSGALPYEQYF.

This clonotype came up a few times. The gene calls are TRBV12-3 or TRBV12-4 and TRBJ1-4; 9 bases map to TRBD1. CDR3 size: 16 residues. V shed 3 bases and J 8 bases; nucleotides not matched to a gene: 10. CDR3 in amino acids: CASSFRQGVGEEKLFF. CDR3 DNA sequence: TGTGCCAGCAGTTTCCGACAGGGGGTGGGTGAGGAAAAACTGTTTTTT.

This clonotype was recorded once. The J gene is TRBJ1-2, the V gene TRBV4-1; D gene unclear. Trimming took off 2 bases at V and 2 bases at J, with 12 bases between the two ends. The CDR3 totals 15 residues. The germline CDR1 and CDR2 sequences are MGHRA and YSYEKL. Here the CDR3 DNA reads TGCGCCAGCAGCCAAACCCGGACGGGGAACTATGGCTACACCTTC. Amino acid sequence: CASSQTRTGNYGYTF.

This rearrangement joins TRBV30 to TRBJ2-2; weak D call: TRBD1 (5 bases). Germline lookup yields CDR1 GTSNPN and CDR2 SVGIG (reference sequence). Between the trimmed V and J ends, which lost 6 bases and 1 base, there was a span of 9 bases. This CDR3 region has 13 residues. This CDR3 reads CACQGQNTGELFF. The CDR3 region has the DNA TGTGCCTGCCAAGGACAGAACACCGGGGAGCTGTTTTTT.

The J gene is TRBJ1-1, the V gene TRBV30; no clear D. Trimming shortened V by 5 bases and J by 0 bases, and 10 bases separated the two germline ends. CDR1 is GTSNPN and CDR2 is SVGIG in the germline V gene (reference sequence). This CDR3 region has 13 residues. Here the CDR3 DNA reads TGTGCCTGGGGGGAGAATATGAACACTGAAGCTTTCTTT. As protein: CAWGENMNTEAFF.

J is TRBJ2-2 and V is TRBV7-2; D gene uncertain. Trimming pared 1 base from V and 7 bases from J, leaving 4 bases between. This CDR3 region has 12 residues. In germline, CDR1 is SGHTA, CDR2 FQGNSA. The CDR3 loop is CASSLDYGELFF. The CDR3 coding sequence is TGTGCCAGCAGCTTAGACTACGGGGAGCTGTTTTTT.

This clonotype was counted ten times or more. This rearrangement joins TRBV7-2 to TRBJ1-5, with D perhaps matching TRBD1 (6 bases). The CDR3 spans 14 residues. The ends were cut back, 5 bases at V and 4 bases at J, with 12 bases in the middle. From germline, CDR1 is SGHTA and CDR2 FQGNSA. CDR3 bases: TGTGCCAGCAGCGGTACAGGGCCGAATCAGCCCCAGCATTTT. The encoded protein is CASSGTGPNQPQHF.

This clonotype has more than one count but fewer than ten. The CDR3 region is CAWSGAENEKLFF. CDR3 in DNA: TGTGCCTGGAGTGGGGCAGAGAATGAAAAACTGTTTTTT. This chain links TRBV30 with TRBJ1-4; no clear D gene. The CDR3 loop spans 13 amino acids. The germline V gene has CDR1 GTSNPN and CDR2 SVGIG (reference sequence). The V gene lost 1 base and the J gene lost 5 bases, with 8 bases spanning the gap.

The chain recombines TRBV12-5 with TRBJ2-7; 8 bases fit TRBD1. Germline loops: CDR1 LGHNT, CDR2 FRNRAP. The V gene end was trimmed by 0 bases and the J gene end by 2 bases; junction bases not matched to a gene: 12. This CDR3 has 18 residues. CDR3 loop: CASGLVRTGGPDPYEQYF. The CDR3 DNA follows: TGTGCTAGTGGTTTGGTACGTACAGGGGGTCCTGACCCCTACGAGCAGTACTTC.